These T cell receptor beta chains were read from a single sample in a study of patients and donors after allogeneic stem cell transplantation. MiXCR, applied by TCRdb to the RT-PCR reads, yields one record per CDR3 protein. The sample yields hundreds of thousands of distinct CDR3 sequences, under 20% seen once. The sample was blood, either unsorted or a sorted T cell fraction (not recorded which). The source of these receptors is a human donor who was either an allogeneic HSCT recipient or a stem cell or donor lymphocyte infusion donor (not recorded which). It is not recorded whose cells these are; they may come from a transplant donor. Both conserved end residues are part of each CDR3. Each record gives: CDR3 length, clone size, V gene, J gene, D gene, CDR3 DNA, CDR3 protein. A D gene is named only where the DNA matches it firmly. Size values are once, few and many counts, or a class for expanded clones, and some rows have none.

len: 14; abundance: NA; v_gene: TRBV12-3/TRBV12-4; j_gene: TRBJ2-3; d_gene: NA; CDR3nt: TGTGCCAGCAGTTTAGGGCCTACTACAGATACGCAGTATTTT; CDR3aa: CASSLGPTTDTQYF
len: 16; abundance: few; v_gene: TRBV7-6; j_gene: TRBJ2-1; d_gene: NA; CDR3nt: TGTGCCAGCAGCTTAGGTATAGGGGGGAGTATAGGTGAGCAGTTCTTC; CDR3aa: CASSLGIGGSIGEQFF
len: 14; abundance: few; v_gene: TRBV5-1; j_gene: TRBJ1-1; d_gene: NA; CDR3nt: TGCGCCAGCAGCTCCCAGGGAAAGAACACTGAAGCTTTCTTT; CDR3aa: CASSSQGKNTEAFF
len: 13; abundance: many; v_gene: TRBV20-1; j_gene: TRBJ1-1; d_gene: NA; CDR3nt: TGCAGTGCTCCAGGGTCGTCGAACACTGAAGCTTTCTTT; CDR3aa: CSAPGSSNTEAFF
len: 16; abundance: many; v_gene: TRBV4-3; j_gene: TRBJ1-2; d_gene: TRBD1; CDR3nt: TGCGCCAGCAGCCAAGATCGGACAGGGTCACGAAATGGCTACACCTTC; CDR3aa: CASSQDRTGSRNGYTF
len: 12; abundance: NA; v_gene: TRBV12-3/TRBV12-4; j_gene: TRBJ1-3; d_gene: NA; CDR3nt: TGTGCCAGCAGCCCACGAGGCACATTCATATATTTT; CDR3aa: CASSPRGTFIYF
len: 14; abundance: few; v_gene: TRBV9; j_gene: TRBJ2-7; d_gene: TRBD1; CDR3nt: TGTGCCAGCAGCCCCCCGGGACAGACGGGTGAGCAGTACTTC; CDR3aa: CASSPPGQTGEQYF
len: 14; abundance: many; v_gene: TRBV2; j_gene: TRBJ2-1; d_gene: NA; CDR3nt: TGTGCCAGCAGTGAAGCGGGAGGCTACAATGAGCAGTTCTTC; CDR3aa: CASSEAGGYNEQFF
len: 16; abundance: NA; v_gene: TRBV9; j_gene: TRBJ2-4; d_gene: TRBD1; CDR3nt: TGTGCCAGCAGCAAGACAGGGACACTAGCCAAAAACATTCAGTACTTC; CDR3aa: CASSKTGTLAKNIQYF
len: 13; abundance: NA; v_gene: TRBV20-1; j_gene: TRBJ2-2; d_gene: NA; CDR3nt: TGCAGTGCTAGCGTCCAAAACACCGGGGAGCTGTTTTTT; CDR3aa: CSASVQNTGELFF
len: 16; abundance: few; v_gene: TRBV7-8; j_gene: TRBJ1-2; d_gene: TRBD1; CDR3nt: TGTGCCAGCAGCTTAGTGAGGACAGGGGCGAACTATGGCTACACCTTC; CDR3aa: CASSLVRTGANYGYTF
len: 17; abundance: NA; v_gene: TRBV18; j_gene: TRBJ2-1; d_gene: TRBD2; CDR3nt: TGTGCCAGCTCACGGGGGACTAGCGGAGCCCAGGGGAATGAGCAGTTCTTC; CDR3aa: CASSRGTSGAQGNEQFF
len: 16; abundance: few; v_gene: TRBV2; j_gene: TRBJ2-3; d_gene: NA; CDR3nt: TGTGCCAGCAGTGACGGACAGTGGGCCTCCACAGATACGCAGTATTTT; CDR3aa: CASSDGQWASTDTQYF
len: 13; abundance: NA; v_gene: TRBV6-1; j_gene: TRBJ1-1; d_gene: TRBD1; CDR3nt: TGTGCCAGCAGTCACGGGACAGGGGGTAGTGCTTTCTTT; CDR3aa: CASSHGTGGSAFF
len: 15; abundance: many; v_gene: TRBV24-1; j_gene: TRBJ2-4; d_gene: TRBD1; CDR3nt: TGTGCCACCAGTGATTCCCGGACAGGGTGGAACATTCAGTACTTC; CDR3aa: CATSDSRTGWNIQYF
len: 14; abundance: few; v_gene: TRBV7-9; j_gene: TRBJ1-6; d_gene: TRBD1; CDR3nt: TGTGCCAGCAGTATCGGGACAGGCAATTTCGGCCTCCACTTT; CDR3aa: CASSIGTGNFGLHF
len: 14; abundance: few; v_gene: TRBV7-2; j_gene: TRBJ1-6; d_gene: TRBD1; CDR3nt: TGTGCCAGCAGATCGGACAGGGGTAATTCACCCCTCCACTTT; CDR3aa: CASRSDRGNSPLHF